Each of the 24 T cell receptor beta chains below was sequenced from the same sample in a study of OX40 agonist ivuxolimab in advanced cancers. Clones were read by immunoSEQ multiplex PCR, and TCRdb kept only the in-frame ones, dropping some. Here the sample spans 50,000 to 85,000 clones, roughly 87% being singletons. Sample: CD4+ or CD8+ T cells sorted from blood, taken in a trial of the OX40 agonist ivuxolimab. The receptors here all came from an adult with an advanced solid tumor such as melanoma, head and neck, liver or kidney cancer.

The chain has TRBV5-1 and TRBJ2-7; D not resolved. CDR1 is SGHRS and CDR2 is YFSETQ in the germline V gene. Trimming took 0 bases from V and 1 from J, leaving 8 bases between them. The length of the CDR3 is 14 residues. This CDR3 reads CASSLELRSYEQYF. For the CDR3, the DNA is TGCGCCAGCAGCTTGGAACTACGGTCCTACGAGCAGTACTTC.

V and J are TRBV5-4 and TRBJ2-7; tentative D call: TRBD2 (5 bases). Per germline, CDR1 SGHNT and CDR2 YYREEE (reference sequence). The CDR3 totals 13 residues. Trimming left V 4 bases short and J 6 bases short, with 14 bases between. As DNA, the CDR3 is TGTGCCAGCAGCCTACCAGGAGGAGGCGAGCAGTACTTC. This codes for CASSLPGGGEQYF.

This sequence joins TRBV7-2 and TRBJ1-4; possibly TRBD1 for D (5 bases). The V end lost 0 bases, the J end lost 7 bases, and 18 bases lay between the germline ends. Germline V gene data show CDR1 as SGHTA and CDR2 as FQGNSA. The length of the CDR3 is 17 residues. CDR3 residues: CASSLAYGTVPGEKLFF. The CDR3 DNA follows: TGTGCCAGCAGCTTAGCCTACGGGACGGTGCCGGGTGAAAAACTGTTTTTT.

The chain joins TRBV4-2 to TRBJ2-2, with 7 nucleotides matching TRBD1. J gave up 5 bases and V 0 bases, and 3 bases lay outside the gene matches. CDR3 length equals 15 residues. CDR1 LGHNA and CDR2 YNFKEQ come from the germline V gene. DNA of the CDR3: TGTGCCAGCAGCCAAGAAAACAGGGGAACCGGGGAGCTGTTTTTT. Residues: CASSQENRGTGELFF.

This clone was recorded only once. The chain is built from TRBV19 and TRBJ1-4, with a weak D call TRBD1 (5 bases). The germline gives CDR1 LNHDA, CDR2 SQIVND (reference sequence). The CDR3 has 15 residues. Trimming took 7 bases from V and 3 from J, leaving 15 bases between them. The chain's CDR3 is CASTPGGSANEKLFF. In DNA form, the CDR3 reads TGTGCCAGTACCCCCGGGGGATCAGCTAATGAAAAACTGTTTTTT.

V is TRBV27 and J is TRBJ1-1; possibly TRBD1 for D (6 bases). Trimming took off 3 bases at V and 9 bases at J, with 14 bases between the two ends. Germline-derived CDR1 and CDR2 are MNHEY and SMNVEV (reference sequence). The CDR3 loop spans 13 amino acids. The CDR3 region is CASSFGQGRKAFF. CDR3 sequence (DNA): TGTGCCAGCAGTTTCGGTCAGGGGAGGAAAGCTTTCTTT.

This chain links TRBV19 with TRBJ1-2, with 7 bases that match TRBD1. The junction had 6 bases not matched to a gene; V was cut back by 1 base and J by 7 bases. Germline lookup yields CDR1 LNHDA and CDR2 SQIVND (reference sequence). The CDR3 consists of 14 residues. Here the CDR3 reads CASSIVEGALGYTF. The CDR3 DNA reads TGTGCCAGTAGTATAGTGGAGGGGGCGCTTGGCTACACCTTC.

This clone has just one count. CDR3 sequence: CASTLYGGSVYEQYF. The CDR3 nucleotides read TGTGCCAGCACCTTATACGGGGGATCGGTCTACGAGCAGTACTTC. The chain couples TRBV5-6 to TRBJ2-7, with D possibly matching TRBD2 (6 bases). The V end was cut by 6 bases, the J end by 3 bases, with 19 bases between. Germline CDR1 is SGHDT and CDR2 is YYEEEE. The CDR3 spans 15 residues.

The rearrangement links TRBV4-1 to TRBJ2-7; a possible D gene is TRBD1 (5 bases). Trimming took off 5 bases at V and 2 bases at J, with 10 bases between the two ends. Per germline, CDR1 MGHRA and CDR2 YSYEKL. The CDR3 is 13 residues long. CDR3 protein: CASSFRDTYEQYF. DNA for the CDR3: TGCGCCAGCAGCTTCAGGGATACCTACGAGCAGTACTTC.

This clone has only a few counts. V usage is TRBV25-1 and J usage is TRBJ1-5, with TRBD1 matching over 7 bases. The V and J ends lost 4 bases and 3 bases, in that order; junction bases with no gene match: 6. Germline lookup yields CDR1 MGHDK and CDR2 SYGVNS. This CDR3 comprises 15 residues. CDR3 sequence reads: CASSAADRSNQPQHF. For the CDR3, the DNA is TGTGCCAGCAGTGCTGCGGACAGGTCCAATCAGCCCCAGCATTTT.

With respect to this clone: One end of the junction varies from germline; a read error may be responsible. The chain carries TRBV7-9 and TRBJ2-7; 7 bases line up with TRBD1. The germline V gene has CDR1 SEHNR and CDR2 FQNEAQ (reference sequence). The CDR3 has 12 residues. The DNA of the CDR3 is TGTGCCAGCAGCTTGCCGAGGGGGCGCCCCCACTTC. This encodes CASSLPRGRPHF.

The rearrangement uses TRBV15 and TRBJ2-3, with 10 bases fitting TRBD1. V gave up 0 bases and J gave up 4 bases; unmatched junction bases: 10. The CDR3 contains 18 residues. CDR1 LNHNV and CDR2 YYDKDF come from the germline V gene (reference sequence). The CDR3 here is CATSRDSLGDRGADTQYF. The CDR3 DNA sequence: TGTGCCACCAGCAGAGATTCCCTGGGGGACAGGGGTGCAGATACGCAGTATTTT.

The table lists this clone with a count of one. V is TRBV10-3 and J is TRBJ2-7; unclear D gene. This CDR3 contains 16 residues. The V and J ends lost 3 bases and 3 bases respectively, with 18 bases between them. CDR1 and CDR2 (germline): ENHRY, SYGVKD. The CDR3 DNA is TGTGCCATCAGTGATTGGGCTGGCAGTAAGGACTACGAGCAGTACTTC. Translation gives CAISDWAGSKDYEQYF.

V is TRBV28 and J is TRBJ2-5; TRBD2 matches 11 bases. The germline CDR1 and CDR2 sequences are MDHEN and SYDVKM. This CDR3 has 15 residues. With 5 bases clipped from V and 7 bases from J, the junction kept 9 bases outside the gene matches. The CDR3 here is CASSPPGLAVGTQYF. Written as DNA, the CDR3 is TGTGCCAGCAGTCCTCCGGGACTAGCGGTTGGGACCCAGTACTTC.

The CDR3 sequence is CASSSGMRTDTQYF. The CDR3 DNA reads TGCGCCAGCAGCTCAGGGATGAGGACAGATACGCAGTATTTT. The rearrangement links TRBV5-1 to TRBJ2-3; D may be TRBD1 (5 bases). Germline CDR1 is SGHRS and CDR2 is YFSETQ. This CDR3 has 14 residues. The V end was cut by 3 bases, the J end by 3 bases, with 11 bases between.

This clone came up once. The chain couples TRBV2 to TRBJ1-2, with TRBD1 as a possible D gene (6 bases). V lost 3 bases and J lost 6, with 17 bases in between. The CDR3 extends over 15 amino acids. CDR1 SNHLY and CDR2 FYNNEI come from the germline V gene. DNA of the CDR3: TGTGCCAGCAGTGATGAGTTAGGGGGGCTGCATGGCTACACCTTC. Amino acids: CASSDELGGLHGYTF.

CDR3 residues: CASSSADREVPEAFF. CDR3 sequence (DNA): TGCGCCAGCAGCAGTGCGGACAGGGAGGTGCCTGAAGCTTTCTTT. The V call is TRBV4-1, the J call TRBJ1-1, with 8 nucleotides matching TRBD1. V was clipped by 5 bases and J by 6 bases; unmatched bases: 11. This CDR3 has 15 amino acids. The V gene's germline CDR1 is MGHRA and CDR2 YSYEKL.

This chain joins TRBV7-3 and TRBJ2-3, with 9 bases lining up with TRBD2. Per germline, CDR1 SGHTA and CDR2 FQGTGA. V lost 5 bases to trimming and J lost 1 base; unmatched junction nucleotides: 16. The length of the CDR3 is 19 residues. DNA for the CDR3: TGTGCCAGCAGCCCAGCCCCCGCGGGAGGGCCCGAGGGCACAGATACGCAGTATTTT. Translated, it gives CASSPAPAGGPEGTDTQYF.

The chain joins TRBV5-6 to TRBJ2-5, with D perhaps assigned TRBD1 or TRBD2 (5 bases each). The J call is in doubt because the DNA end fits TRBJ2-7 better. CDR3 length: 14 residues. In germline, CDR1 is SGHDT, CDR2 YYEEEE. The CDR3 protein is CASSFRDPAYEQYF. CDR3 coding DNA: TGTGCCAGCAGCTTTCGGGACCCAGCCTACGAGCAGTACTTC.

The chain carries TRBV27 and TRBJ2-2; 9 bases agree with TRBD2. The CDR3 loop spans 16 amino acids. Trimming removed 5 bases from V and 3 bases from J; junction bases left unmatched: 7. Germline values: CDR1 MNHEY, CDR2 SMNVEV (reference sequence). DNA of the CDR3: TGTGCCAGCAGTACCCCTAGCGGGACATACACCGGGGAGCTGTTTTTT. The encoded protein is CASSTPSGTYTGELFF.

The V gene is TRBV27, the J gene TRBJ2-7, with 7 nucleotides matching TRBD1. Germline trimming cut 2 bases from V and 0 bases from J; bases unmatched to any gene: 4. The germline V gene encodes CDR1 MNHEY and CDR2 SMNVEV (reference sequence). The CDR3 totals 15 residues. CDR3 in DNA: TGTGCCAGCAGTTTAGCCGGGACAGCCTCCTACGAGCAGTACTTC. It translates to CASSLAGTASYEQYF.

The chain recombines TRBV30 with TRBJ1-1; TRBD1 matches 10 bases. Germline trimming cut 2 bases from V and 5 bases from J; bases unmatched to any gene: 2. The CDR3 consists of 13 residues. Germline V gene sequence: CDR1 GTSNPN, CDR2 SVGIG (reference sequence). The CDR3 region has the DNA TGTGCCTGGAGTAGACAGGGGGCAACTGAAGCTTTCTTT. As protein: CAWSRQGATEAFF.

The rearrangement joins TRBV15 to TRBJ2-3; D is unresolved. Looked up from germline, CDR1 is LNHNV and CDR2 is YYDKDF (reference sequence). CDR3 length equals 15 residues. Trimming shortened V by 0 bases and J by 5 bases, and 12 bases separated the two germline ends. The chain's CDR3 is CATSRDTKAGDTQYF. CDR3 bases: TGTGCCACCAGCAGAGATACGAAGGCCGGAGATACGCAGTATTTT. Full variable domain (missing parts from reference TRBV15 and TRBJ2-3): DAMVIQNPRYQVTQFGKPVTLSCSQTLNHNVMYWYQQKSSQAPKLLFHYYDKDFNNEADTPDNFQSRRPNTSFCFLDIRSPGLGDTAMYLCATSRDTKAGDTQYFGPGTRLTVL.

This clone was seen a handful of times. The rearrangement joins TRBV30 to TRBJ1-1; D not resolved. Germline lookup yields CDR1 GTSNPN and CDR2 SVGIG (reference sequence). This CDR3 has 12 amino acids. Trimming stripped 3 bases from V and 2 bases from J, with 7 bases between. CDR3 in DNA: TGTGCCTGGAGGACGGGTAACACTGAAGCTTTCTTT. Translating it yields CAWRTGNTEAFF.